The 21 T cell receptor beta chains presented below share a single source sample, sequenced in a study of identical twins. A single record per CDR3 protein comes from TCRdb applying MiXCR to the 5' RACE reads. In the table there are some 730,000 distinct CDR3 sequences, roughly 20% of which are singletons. The same data also went into a second study, on T cells expressing NK-cell markers.

What was sequenced was PBMCs. The receptors stem from a woman between 18 and 29 years old in good health.

Only a few counts were recorded for this clonotype. The chain links TRBV7-8 to TRBJ2-1; TRBD1 or TRBD2 may be the D gene (5 bases each). Germline loops: CDR1 SGHVS, CDR2 FQNEAQ. V lost 1 base and J lost 4, with 11 bases in between. This CDR3 contains 15 residues. Here the CDR3 reads CASSLEAGRYNEQFF. CDR3 coding DNA: TGTGCCAGCAGCTTAGAGGCAGGGAGATACAATGAGCAGTTCTTC.

This clonotype was found many times. V and J are TRBV12-3 or TRBV12-4 and TRBJ2-7, with D perhaps matching TRBD1 or TRBD2 (5 bases each). V dropped 4 bases and J dropped 11 bases, with 15 bases sitting between them. The length of the CDR3 is 12 residues. CDR3 protein: CASSYRGSRKYF. The DNA for the CDR3 is TGTGCCAGCAGTTACCGGGGCTCTCGGAAGTACTTC.

This clonotype has more than one count but fewer than ten. This chain uses TRBV6-2 or TRBV6-3 with TRBJ1-1, with unresolved D. Trimming shortened V by 2 bases and J by 1 base, and 8 bases separated the two germline ends. The CDR3 contains 14 residues. CDR1 MNHEY and CDR2 SVGEGT come from the germline V gene. The CDR3 sequence: CASSYEGKNTEAFF. Here the CDR3 DNA reads TGTGCCAGCAGTTACGAGGGAAAGAACACTGAAGCTTTCTTT.

This clonotype was counted many times. This sequence joins TRBV5-6 and TRBJ2-2; 8 bases are shared with TRBD2. V gave up 4 bases and J gave up 5 bases; unmatched junction bases: 13. The CDR3 runs 17 residues. Germline V gene sequence: CDR1 SGHDT, CDR2 YYEEEE. The CDR3 sequence is CASSKSSAGVLTGELFF. The DNA of the CDR3 is TGTGCCAGCAGCAAGTCGTCAGCGGGAGTATTGACCGGGGAGCTGTTTTTT.

Only a few counts were recorded for this clonotype. The V and J genes are TRBV5-1 and TRBJ1-5, with TRBD1 identical over 9 bases. This CDR3 is 14 amino acids long. The germline V gene has CDR1 SGHRS and CDR2 YFSETQ. J was trimmed by 5 bases and V by 4 bases; bases with no gene match: 4. CDR3 DNA: TGCGCCAGCAGCGAGGGACAGGGCCATCAGCCCCAGCATTTT. The encoded protein is CASSEGQGHQPQHF.

The chain combines TRBV12-3 or TRBV12-4 with TRBJ1-1, with D perhaps matching TRBD1 (6 bases). The CDR3 runs 13 residues. The V gene lost 7 bases and the J gene lost 4 bases, with 13 bases spanning the gap. The CDR3 region has the DNA TGTGCCAGCACCGGGGGGCAGATCACTGAAGCTTTCTTT. This encodes CASTGGQITEAFF.

The rearrangement links TRBV27 to TRBJ2-1, with 8 nucleotides matching TRBD2. This CDR3 spans 15 amino acids. Germline V lookup: CDR1 MNHEY, CDR2 SMNVEV (reference sequence). With V trimmed by 3 bases and J by 7 bases, 8 bases remained unmatched. This CDR3 is CASSLGGRPRNEQFF. The CDR3 region has the DNA TGTGCCAGCAGTTTGGGCGGGAGGCCGAGGAATGAGCAGTTCTTC.

The chain combines TRBV5-1 with TRBJ2-1; perhaps TRBD1 as D (6 bases). V lost 4 bases and J lost 0, with 11 bases in between. The CDR3 extends over 15 amino acids. Germline CDR1 and CDR2: SGHRS and YFSETQ. The CDR3 DNA is TGCGCCAGCAGCCGAGACAGGAGCTCCTACAATGAGCAGTTCTTC. Translated: CASSRDRSSYNEQFF.

The chain links TRBV25-1 to TRBJ1-4; D might be TRBD1 (5 bases). Germline values: CDR1 MGHDK, CDR2 SYGVNS. V gave up 7 bases and J gave up 4 bases, with 13 bases separating them. The CDR3 consists of 14 residues. The CDR3 spells CASKEPGSNEKLFF. CDR3 coding DNA: TGTGCCAGCAAGGAACCAGGGAGTAATGAAAAACTGTTTTTT. The full variable domain, with the rest looked up from reference TRBV25-1 and TRBJ1-4, is EADIYQTPRYLVIGTGKKITLECSQTMGHDKMYWYQQDPGMELHLIHYSYGVNSTEKGDLSSESTVSRIRTEHFPLTLESARPSHTSQYLCASKEPGSNEKLFFGSGTQLSVL.

V and J are TRBV10-3 and TRBJ2-1; possibly TRBD2 for D (5 bases). Germline-derived CDR1 and CDR2 are ENHRY and SYGVKD. The CDR3 is 11 residues long. V was cut by 8 bases and J by 4 bases, with 6 bases left in between. CDR3: CAIGGYNEQFF. The CDR3 coding sequence is TGTGCCATCGGCGGGTACAATGAGCAGTTCTTC.

The rearrangement joins TRBV6-1 to TRBJ1-4; D unresolved. V dropped 1 base and J dropped 6 bases, with 6 bases sitting between them. Germline V gives CDR1 MNHNS, CDR2 SASEGT. The CDR3 contains 13 residues. The CDR3 sequence is CASSEGLHEKLFF. Written as DNA, the CDR3 is TGTGCCAGCAGTGAAGGGTTGCATGAAAAACTGTTTTTT.

This chain links TRBV12-3 or TRBV12-4 with TRBJ1-2; the match to TRBD1 covers 8 bases. The CDR3 length is 12 residues. With V trimmed by 8 bases and J by 9 bases, 8 bases remained unmatched. The CDR3 DNA sequence: TGTGCCAGCCGTACCAGGGGGCATCGCTACACCTTC. Its protein is CASRTRGHRYTF.

This clonotype was detected only once. This chain connects TRBV5-6 to TRBJ2-7; 7 positions match TRBD1. V lost 5 bases, J lost 0 bases, and 8 bases stayed unmatched. Per germline, CDR1 SGHDT and CDR2 YYEEEE. The length of the CDR3 is 15 residues. CDR3 bases: TGTGCCAGCAGACCATCGGACAGGAGCTCCTACGAGCAGTACTTC. Its protein product is CASRPSDRSSYEQYF.

J is TRBJ2-7 and V is TRBV6-2 or TRBV6-3, with 8 positions matching TRBD2. This CDR3 is 16 amino acids long. In germline, CDR1 is MNHEY, CDR2 SVGEGT. Losses at the gene ends were 0 bases for V and 3 bases for J; bases not matched to a gene: 7. The CDR3 sequence is CASSYSASGFFYEQYF. CDR3 sequence (DNA): TGTGCCAGCAGTTACTCGGCTAGCGGGTTCTTCTACGAGCAGTACTTC.

This clonotype was seen more than once but under ten times. The chain links TRBV20-1 to TRBJ2-7, with 8 bases matching TRBD2. Per germline, CDR1 DFQATT and CDR2 SNEGSKA (reference sequence). V lost 4 bases, J lost 7 bases, and 6 bases stayed unmatched. The CDR3 is 12 residues long. CDR3 protein: CSAKGLAGEQYF. CDR3 DNA sequence: TGCAGTGCTAAGGGGCTAGCGGGTGAGCAGTACTTC.

This clonotype was observed many times. The chain links TRBV11-2 to TRBJ1-1; a weak D match, TRBD1 (5 bases). Germline V gene sequence: CDR1 SGHAT, CDR2 FQNNGV. V dropped 1 base and J dropped 6 bases, with 12 bases sitting between them. The CDR3 length is 14 residues. The CDR3 DNA reads as TGTGCCAGCAGCTTAGGACAGCTTCGGCCTGAAGCTTTCTTT. It translates to CASSLGQLRPEAFF.

V usage is TRBV4-1 and J usage is TRBJ2-4, with D perhaps TRBD2 (6 bases). The CDR3 loop spans 14 amino acids. V lost 0 bases, J lost 7 bases, and 10 bases lay in between. The germline V gene encodes CDR1 MGHRA and CDR2 YSYEKL. CDR3 amino acids: CASSQEPGVNIQYF. Here the CDR3 DNA reads TGCGCCAGCAGCCAAGAACCGGGAGTGAACATTCAGTACTTC.

This clonotype was counted a few times. In DNA form, the CDR3 reads TGTGCCAGCAGCTACCCAATGGAGACCCAGTACTTC. Protein sequence: CASSYPMETQYF. The V gene is TRBV7-9, the J gene TRBJ2-5; D not resolved. Germline assignment: CDR1 SEHNR and CDR2 FQNEAQ (reference sequence). Deletions cut 4 bases from V and 5 bases from J, with 8 bases between. There are 12 residues in the CDR3.

This clonotype occurred a few times. The chain employs TRBV6-1 and TRBJ1-4, with D possibly matching TRBD1 (5 bases). Trimming pared 6 bases from V and 0 bases from J, leaving 11 bases between. The CDR3 is 15 amino acids. Germline values: CDR1 MNHNS, CDR2 SASEGT. The CDR3 region has the DNA TGTGCCAGCAGCGGGGCCCTTGCAACTAATGAAAAACTGTTTTTT. Protein: CASSGALATNEKLFF.

The rearrangement uses TRBV28 and TRBJ2-7, with TRBD1 identical over 7 bases. Germline-derived CDR1 and CDR2 are MDHEN and SYDVKM. Trimming cost V 4 bases and J 5 bases; bases outside gene matches: 14. CDR3 length equals 16 residues. DNA for the CDR3: TGTGCCAGCAGTTATATTTTACGACAGGGCGGAAACGAGCAGTACTTC. This encodes CASSYILRQGGNEQYF.

The rearrangement links TRBV4-3 to TRBJ1-5, with D possibly TRBD1 on 6 matching bases. CDR3 size: 14 residues. Trimming pared 4 bases from V and 4 bases from J, leaving 11 bases between. Germline V gene sequence: CDR1 LGHNA, CDR2 YSLEER. In DNA, the CDR3 is TGCGCCAGCAGCCGACAACAGGGTAATCAGCCCCAGCATTTT. This sequence encodes CASSRQQGNQPQHF.